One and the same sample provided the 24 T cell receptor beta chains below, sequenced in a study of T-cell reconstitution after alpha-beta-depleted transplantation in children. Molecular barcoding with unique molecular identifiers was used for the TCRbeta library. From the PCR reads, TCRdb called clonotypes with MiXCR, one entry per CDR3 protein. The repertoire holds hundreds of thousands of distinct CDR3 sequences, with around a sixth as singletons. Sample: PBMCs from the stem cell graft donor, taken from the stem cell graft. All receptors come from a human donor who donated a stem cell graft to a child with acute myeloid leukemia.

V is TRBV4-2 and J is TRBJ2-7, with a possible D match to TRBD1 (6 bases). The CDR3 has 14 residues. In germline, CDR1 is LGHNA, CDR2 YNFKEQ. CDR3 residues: CAISPAVRGYEQYV. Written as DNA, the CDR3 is TGTGCCATCAGCCCCGCGGTCAGGGGCTACGAGCAGTACGTC.

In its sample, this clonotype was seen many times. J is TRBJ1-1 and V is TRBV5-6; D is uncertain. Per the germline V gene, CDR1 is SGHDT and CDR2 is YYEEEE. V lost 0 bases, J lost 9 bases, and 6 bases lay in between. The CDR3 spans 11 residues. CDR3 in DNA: TGTGCCAGCAGCTTGGAAGGGAAAGCTTTCTTT. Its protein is CASSLEGKAFF.

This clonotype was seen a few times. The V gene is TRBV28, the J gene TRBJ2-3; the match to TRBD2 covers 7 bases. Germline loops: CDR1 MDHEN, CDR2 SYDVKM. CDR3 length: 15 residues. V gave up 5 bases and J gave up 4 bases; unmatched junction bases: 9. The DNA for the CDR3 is TGTGCCAGCAGTAAAACCGGGACTATGGCAGATACGCAGTATTTT. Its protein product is CASSKTGTMADTQYF.

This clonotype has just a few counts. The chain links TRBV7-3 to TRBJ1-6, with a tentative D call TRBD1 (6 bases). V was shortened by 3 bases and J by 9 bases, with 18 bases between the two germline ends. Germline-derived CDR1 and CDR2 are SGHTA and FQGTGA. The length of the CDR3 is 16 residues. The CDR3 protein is CASSLGGRFSGSPLHF. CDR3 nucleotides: TGTGCCAGCAGCTTGGGGGGGCGCTTTAGCGGTTCACCCCTCCACTTT.

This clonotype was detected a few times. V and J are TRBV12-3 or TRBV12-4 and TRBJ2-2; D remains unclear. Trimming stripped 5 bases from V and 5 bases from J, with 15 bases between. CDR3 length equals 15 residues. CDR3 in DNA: TGTGCCAGCAGTCCGGACCTTATACGTACCGGGGAGCTGTTTTTT. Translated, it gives CASSPDLIRTGELFF.

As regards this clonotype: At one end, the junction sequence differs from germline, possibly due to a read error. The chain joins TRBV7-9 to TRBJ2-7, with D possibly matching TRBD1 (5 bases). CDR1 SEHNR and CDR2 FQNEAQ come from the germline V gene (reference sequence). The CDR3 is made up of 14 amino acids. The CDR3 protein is CASGFPAGQYEQYF. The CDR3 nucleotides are TGTGCCAGCGGCTTTCCGGCAGGACAATACGAGCAGTACTTC.

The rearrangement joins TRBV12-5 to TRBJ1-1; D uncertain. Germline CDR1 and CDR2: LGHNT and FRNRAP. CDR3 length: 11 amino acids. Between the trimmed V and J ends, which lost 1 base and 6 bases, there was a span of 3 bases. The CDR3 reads CASGLGPEAFF. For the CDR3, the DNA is TGTGCTAGTGGTTTGGGTCCTGAAGCTTTCTTT.

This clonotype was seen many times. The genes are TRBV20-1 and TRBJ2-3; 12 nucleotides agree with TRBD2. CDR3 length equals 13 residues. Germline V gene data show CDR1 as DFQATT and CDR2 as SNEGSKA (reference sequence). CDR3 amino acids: CSLAGGLSDTQYF. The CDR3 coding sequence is TGCAGCCTAGCGGGGGGGCTTTCAGATACGCAGTATTTT.

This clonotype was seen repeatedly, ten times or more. CDR3 sequence reads: CSAIYRTSGGLLQETQYF. CDR3 nucleotides: TGCAGTGCCATCTACCGGACTAGCGGGGGGCTTCTACAAGAGACCCAGTACTTC. The chain recombines TRBV20-1 with TRBJ2-5, with 14 bases lining up with TRBD2. The CDR3 covers 18 residues. Germline CDR1 DFQATT, CDR2 SNEGSKA (reference sequence). The V segment lost 6 bases and the J segment 2 bases; nucleotides outside the gene matches: 14.

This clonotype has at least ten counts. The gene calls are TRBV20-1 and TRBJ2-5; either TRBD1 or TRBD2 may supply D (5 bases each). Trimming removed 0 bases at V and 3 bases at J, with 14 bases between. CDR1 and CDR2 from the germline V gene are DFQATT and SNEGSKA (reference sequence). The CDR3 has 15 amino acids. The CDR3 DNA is TGCAGTGCTAGAGATGGCCGAGGGGCTGAAGAGACCCAGTACTTC. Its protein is CSARDGRGAEETQYF.

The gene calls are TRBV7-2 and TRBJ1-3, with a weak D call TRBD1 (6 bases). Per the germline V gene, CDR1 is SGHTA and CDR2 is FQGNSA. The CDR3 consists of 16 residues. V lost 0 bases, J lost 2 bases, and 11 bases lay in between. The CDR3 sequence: CASSLAWGAPGNTIYF. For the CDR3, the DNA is TGTGCCAGCAGCTTAGCGTGGGGGGCCCCTGGAAACACCATATATTTT.

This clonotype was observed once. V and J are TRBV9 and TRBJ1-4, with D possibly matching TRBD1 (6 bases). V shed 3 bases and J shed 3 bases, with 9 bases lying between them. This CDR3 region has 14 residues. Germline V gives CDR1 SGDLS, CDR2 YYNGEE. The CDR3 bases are TGTGCCAGCAGCGCATGGGGGCCTAATGAAAAACTGTTTTTT. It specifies CASSAWGPNEKLFF.

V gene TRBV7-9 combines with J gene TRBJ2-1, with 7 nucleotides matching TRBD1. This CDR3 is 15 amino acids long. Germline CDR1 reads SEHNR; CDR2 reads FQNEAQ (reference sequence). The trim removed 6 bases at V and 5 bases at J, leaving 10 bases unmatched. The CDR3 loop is CASSWDRDRNNEQFF. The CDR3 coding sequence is TGTGCCAGCAGTTGGGACCGGGACAGAAACAATGAGCAGTTCTTC.

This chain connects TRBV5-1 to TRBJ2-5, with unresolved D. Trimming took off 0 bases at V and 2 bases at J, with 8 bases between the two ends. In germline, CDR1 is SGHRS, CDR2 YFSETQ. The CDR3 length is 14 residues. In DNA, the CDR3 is TGCGCCAGCAGCTTGGGACACCGACAAGAGACCCAGTACTTC. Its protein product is CASSLGHRQETQYF.

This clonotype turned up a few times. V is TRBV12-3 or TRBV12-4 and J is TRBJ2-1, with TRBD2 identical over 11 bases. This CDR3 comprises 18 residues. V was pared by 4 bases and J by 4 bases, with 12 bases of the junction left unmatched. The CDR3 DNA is TGTGCCAGCAGTTCTTCCAAACTAGCGGGGGTCGAATACAATGAGCAGTTCTTC. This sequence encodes CASSSSKLAGVEYNEQFF.

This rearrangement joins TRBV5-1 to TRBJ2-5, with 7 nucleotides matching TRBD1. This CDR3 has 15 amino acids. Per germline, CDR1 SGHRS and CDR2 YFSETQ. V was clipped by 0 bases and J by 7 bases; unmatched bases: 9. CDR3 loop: CASSLAGTDPRTQYF. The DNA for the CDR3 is TGCGCCAGCAGCTTGGCCGGGACAGATCCTAGGACCCAGTACTTC.

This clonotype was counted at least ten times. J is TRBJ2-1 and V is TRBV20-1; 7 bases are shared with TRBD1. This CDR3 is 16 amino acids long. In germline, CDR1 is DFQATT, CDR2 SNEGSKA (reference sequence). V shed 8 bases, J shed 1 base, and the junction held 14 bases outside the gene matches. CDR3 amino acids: CSTLRQGRDSYNEQFF. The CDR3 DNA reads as TGCAGTACCCTGCGACAGGGAAGGGATTCCTACAATGAGCAGTTCTTC.

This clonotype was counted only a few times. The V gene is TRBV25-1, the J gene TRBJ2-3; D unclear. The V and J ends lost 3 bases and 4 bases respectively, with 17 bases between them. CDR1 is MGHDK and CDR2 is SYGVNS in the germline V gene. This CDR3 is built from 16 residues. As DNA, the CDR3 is TGTGCCAGCAGTGAGATACTTCCTGGCCTCCCAGATACGCAGTATTTT. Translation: CASSEILPGLPDTQYF.

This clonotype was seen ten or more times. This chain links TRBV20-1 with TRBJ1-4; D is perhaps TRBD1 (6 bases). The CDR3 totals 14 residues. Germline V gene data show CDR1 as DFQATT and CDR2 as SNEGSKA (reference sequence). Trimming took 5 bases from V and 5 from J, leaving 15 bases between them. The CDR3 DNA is TGCAGTGCTCGTGCGGGGGCGGGGAATGAAAAACTGTTTTTT. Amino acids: CSARAGAGNEKLFF.

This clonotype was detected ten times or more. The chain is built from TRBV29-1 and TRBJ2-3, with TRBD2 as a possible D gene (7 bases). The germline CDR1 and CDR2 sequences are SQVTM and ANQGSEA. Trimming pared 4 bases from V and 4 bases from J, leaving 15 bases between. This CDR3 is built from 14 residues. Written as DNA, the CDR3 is TGCAGCGTTGTCGGCGGGGGCATATCAGATACGCAGTATTTT. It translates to CSVVGGGISDTQYF.

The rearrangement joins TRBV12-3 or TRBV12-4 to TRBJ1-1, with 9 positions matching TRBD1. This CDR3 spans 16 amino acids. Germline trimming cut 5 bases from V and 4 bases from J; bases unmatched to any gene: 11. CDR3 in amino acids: CASSISGQGGGTEAFF. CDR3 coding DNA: TGTGCCAGCAGTATCTCGGGACAGGGTGGGGGCACTGAAGCTTTCTTT.

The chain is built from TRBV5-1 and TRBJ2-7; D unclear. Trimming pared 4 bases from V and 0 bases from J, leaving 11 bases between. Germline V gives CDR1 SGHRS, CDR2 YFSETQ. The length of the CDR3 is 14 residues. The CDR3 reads CASSPFGDSYEQYV. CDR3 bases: TGCGCCAGCAGCCCCTTTGGGGACTCCTACGAGCAGTACGTC.

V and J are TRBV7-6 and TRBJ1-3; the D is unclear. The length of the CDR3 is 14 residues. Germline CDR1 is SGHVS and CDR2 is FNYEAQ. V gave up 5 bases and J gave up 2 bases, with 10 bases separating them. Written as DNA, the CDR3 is TGTGCCAGCAGCATCACGGCGGCTGGAAACACCATATATTTT. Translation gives CASSITAAGNTIYF.

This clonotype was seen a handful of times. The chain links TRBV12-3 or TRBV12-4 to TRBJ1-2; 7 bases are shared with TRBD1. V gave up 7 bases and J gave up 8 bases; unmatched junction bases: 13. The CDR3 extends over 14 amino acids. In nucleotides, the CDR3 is TGTGCCAGCACCCAACAGGGGAGGGTGCGGGGCTACACCTTC. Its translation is CASTQQGRVRGYTF.